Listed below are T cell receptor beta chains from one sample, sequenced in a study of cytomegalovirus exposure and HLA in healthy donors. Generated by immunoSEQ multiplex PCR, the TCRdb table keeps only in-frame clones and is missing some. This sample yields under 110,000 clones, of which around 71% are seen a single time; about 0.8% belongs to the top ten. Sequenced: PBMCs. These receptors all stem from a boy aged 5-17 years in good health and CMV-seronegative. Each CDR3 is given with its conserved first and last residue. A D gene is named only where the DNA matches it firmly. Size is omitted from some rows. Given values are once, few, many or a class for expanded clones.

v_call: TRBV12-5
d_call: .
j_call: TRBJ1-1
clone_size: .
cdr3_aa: CASGKGDTEAFF
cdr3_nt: TGTGCTAGTGGTAAAGGAGACACTGAAGCTTTCTTT

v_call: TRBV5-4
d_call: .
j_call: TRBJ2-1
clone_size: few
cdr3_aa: CASRESYPSYNEQFF
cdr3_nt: TGTGCCAGCAGGGAGAGCTACCCCTCCTACAATGAGCAGTTCTTC

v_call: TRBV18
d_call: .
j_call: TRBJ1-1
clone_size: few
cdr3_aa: CASSPGLTEAFF
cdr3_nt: TGTGCCAGCTCACCAGGGCTCACTGAAGCTTTCTTT

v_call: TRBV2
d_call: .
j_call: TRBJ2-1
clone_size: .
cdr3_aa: CASSEGVEQFF
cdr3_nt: TGTGCCAGCAGTGAGGGAGTTGAGCAGTTCTTC

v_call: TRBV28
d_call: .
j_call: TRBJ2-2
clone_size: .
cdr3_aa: CASGIGVGELFF
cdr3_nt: TGTGCCAGCGGCATCGGGGTCGGGGAGCTGTTTTTT

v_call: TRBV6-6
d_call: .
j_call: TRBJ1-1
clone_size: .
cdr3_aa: CASSRADLAFF
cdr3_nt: TGTGCCAGTTCGAGGGCGGATTTGGCTTTCTTT

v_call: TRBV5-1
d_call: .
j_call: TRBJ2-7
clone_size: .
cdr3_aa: CASSLLEASYAEQYF
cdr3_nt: TGCGCCAGCAGCTTGCTGGAAGCGAGCTACGCAGAGCAGTACTTC

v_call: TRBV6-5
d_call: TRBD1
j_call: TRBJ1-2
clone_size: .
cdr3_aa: CASSTTGGPDYGYTF
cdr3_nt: TGTGCCAGCAGTACAACAGGGGGCCCGGACTATGGCTACACCTTC

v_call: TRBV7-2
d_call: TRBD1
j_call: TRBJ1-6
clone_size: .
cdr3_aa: CASSQNRGPPLHF
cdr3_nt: TGTGCCAGCAGTCAGAACAGGGGTCCACCCCTCCACTTT

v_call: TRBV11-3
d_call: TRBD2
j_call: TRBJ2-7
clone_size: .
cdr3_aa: CASSFRGLAYEQYF
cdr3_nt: TGTGCCAGCAGCTTTAGGGGACTAGCCTACGAGCAGTACTTC

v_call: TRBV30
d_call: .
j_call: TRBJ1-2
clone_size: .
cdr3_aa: CAWSELRGYTF
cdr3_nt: TGTGCCTGGAGTGAATTGCGCGGCTACACCTTC

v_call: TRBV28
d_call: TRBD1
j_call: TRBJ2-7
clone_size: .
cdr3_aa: CASSTNRGLFEQYF
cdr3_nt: TGTGCCAGCAGTACAAACAGGGGTCTCTTCGAGCAGTACTTC

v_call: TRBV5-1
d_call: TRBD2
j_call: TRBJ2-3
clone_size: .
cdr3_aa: CASSGRLAGRAYLSDTQYF
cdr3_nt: TGCGCCAGCAGCGGGAGACTAGCGGGACGCGCATATCTCTCAGATACGCAGTATTTT

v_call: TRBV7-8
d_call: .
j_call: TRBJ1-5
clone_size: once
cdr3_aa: CASSLRDNQPQHF
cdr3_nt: TGTGCCAGCAGCTTACGAGATAATCAGCCCCAGCATTTT

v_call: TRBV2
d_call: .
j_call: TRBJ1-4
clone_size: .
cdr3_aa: CASTGRGSEKLFF
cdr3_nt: TGTGCCAGCACGGGCAGGGGTTCGGAAAAACTGTTTTTT

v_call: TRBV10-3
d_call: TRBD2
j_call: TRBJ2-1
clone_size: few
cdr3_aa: CAISALFKREGNEQFF
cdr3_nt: TGTGCCATCAGTGCCCTCTTTAAGCGGGAGGGAAATGAGCAGTTCTTC

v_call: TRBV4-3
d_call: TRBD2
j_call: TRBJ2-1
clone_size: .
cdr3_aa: CASSNYLLTGTSGGVDEQFF
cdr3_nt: TGCGCCAGCAGCAACTACCTTCTCACCGGGACTAGCGGGGGGGTTGATGAGCAGTTCTTC

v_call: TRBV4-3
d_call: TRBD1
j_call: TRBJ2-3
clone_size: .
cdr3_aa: CASSRGQAVGSDTQYF
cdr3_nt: TGCGCCAGCAGCCGCGGACAGGCTGTTGGTTCAGATACGCAGTATTTT

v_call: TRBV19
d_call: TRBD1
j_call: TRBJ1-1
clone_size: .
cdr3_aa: CASLGQGQRNTEAFF
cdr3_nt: TGTGCCAGCCTGGGACAGGGCCAGCGAAACACTGAAGCTTTCTTT

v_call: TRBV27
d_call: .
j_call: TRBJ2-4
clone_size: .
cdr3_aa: CASSRRSEGNIQYF
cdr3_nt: TGTGCCAGCAGTCGTCGTTCCGAGGGAAACATTCAGTACTTC

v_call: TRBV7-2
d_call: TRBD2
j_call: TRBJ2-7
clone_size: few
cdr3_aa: CASSFTSGGKYEQYF
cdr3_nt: TGTGCCAGCAGCTTTACTAGCGGGGGGAAGTACGAGCAGTACTTC

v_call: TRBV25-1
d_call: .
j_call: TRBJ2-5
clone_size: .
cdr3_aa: CASSEFPGQETQYF
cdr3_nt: TGTGCCAGCAGTGAATTTCCAGGGCAAGAGACCCAGTACTTC

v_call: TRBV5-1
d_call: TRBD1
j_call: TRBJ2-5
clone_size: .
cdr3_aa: CASSLDDRGRETQYF
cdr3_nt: TGCGCCAGCAGCCTGGACGACAGGGGGCGGGAGACCCAGTACTTC

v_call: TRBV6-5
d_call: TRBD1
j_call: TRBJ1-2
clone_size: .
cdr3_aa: CASSIRDRDGYTF
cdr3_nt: TGTGCCAGCAGCATCCGGGACAGGGATGGCTACACCTTC

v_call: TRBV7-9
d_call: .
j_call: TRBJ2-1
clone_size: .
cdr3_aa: CASSLRVNEQFF
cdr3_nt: TGTGCCAGCAGCTTACGGGTGAATGAGCAGTTCTTC

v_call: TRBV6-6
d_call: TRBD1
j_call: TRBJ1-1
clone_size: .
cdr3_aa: CASSTSLGTGEAFF
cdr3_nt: TGTGCCAGCAGTACCTCTCTAGGGACAGGCGAAGCTTTCTTT

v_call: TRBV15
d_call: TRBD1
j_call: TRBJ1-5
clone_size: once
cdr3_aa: CATSRNLDRGRRPQHF
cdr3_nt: TGTGCCACCAGCAGAAACCTGGACAGGGGACGAAGGCCCCAGCATTTT

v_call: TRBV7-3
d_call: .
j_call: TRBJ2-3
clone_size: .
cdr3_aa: CASSPPGTDTQYF
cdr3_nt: TGTGCCAGCAGCCCCCCGGGGACAGATACGCAGTATTTT

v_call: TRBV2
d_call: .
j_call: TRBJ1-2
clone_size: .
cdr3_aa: CASIRPQQGSPYGYTF
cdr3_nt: TGTGCCAGCATCCGTCCCCAACAGGGCAGTCCCTATGGCTACACCTTC

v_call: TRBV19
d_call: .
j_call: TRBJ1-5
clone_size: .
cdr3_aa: CASSIQGLMSNQPQHF
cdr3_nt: TGTGCCAGTAGTATCCAGGGGCTTATGAGCAATCAGCCCCAGCATTTT